This record looks at one TCR beta chain sequence and its context. What it recognizes is unknown. The junction departs from the called germline gene at one end, perhaps through a read error. Germline V lookup: CDR1 MNHNS, CDR2 SASEGT. CDR3 length: 12 residues. This PCR relied on a set of 60 Vbeta primers and 13 Jbeta primers. Profiling relied on immunoSEQ multiplex PCR, and the TCRdb table lists in-frame clones only, not all of them. This sample carries nearly 110,000 clones, over 75% of them seen once, and the ten largest clones take 4.2%. These data are taken from a study of cytomegalovirus exposure and HLA in healthy donors. General study results and limits: Certain sequence variants were highly shared and formed a cluster, and this cluster was likely a sequencing artifact.

This chain connects TRBV6-1 to TRBJ2-7, with a possible D match to TRBD2 (6 bases). The sequence came from a male donor in good health and CMV-seronegative. Sequenced: PBMCs. The CDR3 region is CASSEAVVAEHF. The CDR3 nucleotides are TGTGCCAGCAGTGAAGCAGTCGTAGCGGAGCACTTC.